The 19 T cell receptor beta chains reported below all come from one sample, sequenced in a study of immune characteristics of hereditary and idiopathic chronic pancreatitis. TCRdb's copy holds only in-frame clones and misses some; the assay was immunoSEQ multiplex PCR. The sample includes more than 500 clones, around 62% seen only once; the top ten take 20% to 30%. Sequenced material: pancreas tissue. Every receptor here comes from a human donor who was a deceased organ donor serving as a healthy control.

About this clone itself: Other DNA sequences in this sample translate to the same CDR3. The DNA of the CDR3 is TGTGCCAGCTCACCATCCCCCCCCTCTCAGTATTTT. Translating it yields CASSPSPPSQYF. The V and J genes are TRBV18 and TRBJ2-3; D not certain. The CDR3 is 12 amino acids. V gave up 2 bases and J gave up 12 bases, with 12 bases separating them. The germline gives CDR1 KGHSH, CDR2 LQKENI.

The chain links TRBV29-1 to TRBJ2-7; D is perhaps TRBD2 (7 bases). The germline V and J ends were trimmed by 6 bases and 1 base, with 16 bases remaining between them. The CDR3 totals 14 residues. Looked up from germline, CDR1 is SQVTM and CDR2 is ANQGSEA. The CDR3 is CSVGARGGSYEQYF. The CDR3 nucleotides are TGCAGCGTCGGTGCCAGGGGAGGGTCCTACGAGCAGTACTTC.

This clone is labeled as large (0.1 to 1%). The chain joins TRBV15 to TRBJ1-2; the D is unclear. The germline gives CDR1 LNHNV, CDR2 YYDKDF (reference sequence). Deletions cut 0 bases from V and 1 base from J, with 9 bases between. This CDR3 is built from 15 residues. CDR3 region: CATSREATDNYGYTF. Written as DNA, the CDR3 is TGTGCCACCAGCAGAGAGGCGACCGATAACTATGGCTACACCTTC.

DNA of the CDR3: TGTGCCAGCAGTTTAGCGGGACAGTGGAGCTCCTACGAGCAGTACTTC. The encoded protein is CASSLAGQWSSYEQYF. This chain joins TRBV27 and TRBJ2-7, with D maybe TRBD1 (7 bases). V lost 2 bases to trimming and J lost 0 bases, with 14 bases between them. Germline CDR1 reads MNHEY; CDR2 reads SMNVEV (reference sequence). This CDR3 has 16 residues.

This sequence joins TRBV15 and TRBJ2-4; perhaps D is TRBD1 or TRBD2 (5 bases each). This CDR3 comprises 14 residues. CDR1 is LNHNV, CDR2 YYDKDF, per germline (reference sequence). The V end lost 0 bases, the J end lost 9 bases, and 12 bases lay between the germline ends. CDR3 nucleotides: TGTGCCACCAGCAGAGATCGGGGCGAAAGCATTCAGTACTTC. This sequence encodes CATSRDRGESIQYF.

V usage is TRBV7-8 and J usage is TRBJ2-1; 7 bases are a match to TRBD1. Germline V gene sequence: CDR1 SGHVS, CDR2 FQNEAQ. V shed 1 base, J shed 1 base, and the junction held 4 bases outside the gene matches. This CDR3 contains 16 residues. CDR3 in amino acids: CASSLGGRGSYNEQFF. The DNA for the CDR3 is TGTGCCAGCAGCTTAGGAGGCAGGGGGTCCTACAATGAGCAGTTCTTC. The variable domain in full, with the rest retrieved from reference TRBV7-8 and TRBJ2-1, is GAGVSQSPRYKVAKRGQDVALRCDPISGHVSLFWYQQALGQGPEFLTYFQNEAQLDKSGLPSDRFFAERPEGSVSTLKIQRTQQEDSAVYLCASSLGGRGSYNEQFFGPGTRLTVL.

The gene calls are TRBV7-3 and TRBJ2-1, with D possibly matching TRBD2 (5 bases). This CDR3 is built from 14 residues. Between the trimmed V and J ends, which lost 4 bases and 7 bases, there was a span of 14 bases. Germline values: CDR1 SGHTA, CDR2 FQGTGA. Here the CDR3 DNA reads TGTGCCAGCAGCTCCCCGCTAGCCCCAAATGAGCAGTTCTTC. Amino acids: CASSSPLAPNEQFF.

The rearrangement joins TRBV7-2 to TRBJ2-2, with D possibly called TRBD1 or TRBD2 (7 bases each). The germline V gene has CDR1 SGHTA and CDR2 FQGNSA. This CDR3 has 17 residues. V was cut by 5 bases and J by 6 bases, with 22 bases left in between. In nucleotides, the CDR3 is TGTGCCAGCAGCCCGCGCGTGGGGGGGACAGTTCCCGGGGAGCTGTTTTTT. It codes for CASSPRVGGTVPGELFF.

This clone was observed once. The J gene is TRBJ2-5, the V gene TRBV11-3; tentatively, D is TRBD1 or TRBD2 (6 bases each). This CDR3 is built from 14 residues. The V end was cut by 5 bases, the J end by 5 bases, with 15 bases between. The germline gives CDR1 SGHNT, CDR2 YENEEA. The CDR3 nucleotides are TGTGCCAGCAGCCAGTCAACGGGGGCGGAGACCCAGTACTTC. It yields the protein CASSQSTGAETQYF.

This clone turned up a few times. This chain joins TRBV9 and TRBJ2-7; 13 nucleotides line up with TRBD2. The CDR3 sequence is 17 residues long. Per germline, CDR1 SGDLS and CDR2 YYNGEE. Losses at the gene ends were 1 base for V and 6 bases for J; bases not matched to a gene: 10. CDR3 nucleotide sequence: TGTGCCAGCAGCGTAACCGGTGGTGGACTAGCGGGAGTCGAGCAGTACTTC. This translates into CASSVTGGGLAGVEQYF.

By share, this clone counts as large. The chain couples TRBV7-3 to TRBJ2-2, with D possibly matching TRBD1 (5 bases). Germline CDR1 SGHTA, CDR2 FQGTGA. Trimming took off 5 bases at V and 3 bases at J, with 10 bases between the two ends. This CDR3 has 14 amino acids. The CDR3 bases are TGTGCCAGCAGCCTAGACAGCTACACCGGGGAGCTGTTTTTT. The encoded protein is CASSLDSYTGELFF.

J is TRBJ1-5 and V is TRBV7-2; TRBD1 might be the D (6 bases). V was pared by 3 bases and J by 7 bases, with 16 bases between. The CDR3 is made up of 15 amino acids. The germline CDR1 and CDR2 sequences are SGHTA and FQGNSA. DNA for the CDR3: TGTGCCAGCAGCTTGGAACAGGGTTTCAACCAGCCCCAGCATTTT. This sequence encodes CASSLEQGFNQPQHF.

The rearrangement uses TRBV14 and TRBJ1-3; 7 bases align to TRBD1. The V and J ends lost 4 bases and 0 bases, in that order; junction bases with no gene match: 6. Germline lookup yields CDR1 SGHDN and CDR2 FVKESK. The CDR3 is 16 residues long. CDR3 nucleotides: TGTGCCAGCAGCCGGGACAGACCTTACTCTGGAAACACCATATATTTT. Translating gives CASSRDRPYSGNTIYF.

The V call is TRBV7-8, the J call TRBJ1-3; 10 bases agree with TRBD1. The CDR3 has 15 residues. J was trimmed by 8 bases and V by 3 bases; bases with no gene match: 7. CDR1 SGHVS and CDR2 FQNEAQ come from the germline V gene. As DNA, the CDR3 is TGTGCCAGCAGCTTTGGACAGGGGGAGGCTGACACCATATATTTT. It specifies CASSFGQGEADTIYF. The full variable domain, in which reference TRBV7-8 and TRBJ1-3 provide the parts outside the CDR3, is GAGVSQSPRYKVAKRGQDVALRCDPISGHVSLFWYQQALGQGPEFLTYFQNEAQLDKSGLPSDRFFAERPEGSVSTLKIQRTQQEDSAVYLCASSFGQGEADTIYFGEGSWLTVV.

This rearrangement joins TRBV27 to TRBJ2-2; D might be TRBD1 (6 bases). V dropped 11 bases and J dropped 4 bases, with 17 bases sitting between them. CDR3 length equals 14 residues. Germline CDR1 is MNHEY and CDR2 is SMNVEV (reference sequence). The CDR3 is CASSWGQGTGELFF. CDR3 bases: TGTGCCTCCTCTTGGGGGCAGGGCACCGGGGAGCTGTTTTTT.

The V call is TRBV2, the J call TRBJ2-2, with 15 bases fitting TRBD2. The germline V gene has CDR1 SNHLY and CDR2 FYNNEI. This CDR3 comprises 16 residues. The V and J ends lost 4 bases and 7 bases, in that order; junction bases with no gene match: 4. The CDR3 reads CASSVGLAGGDGELFF. The CDR3 DNA follows: TGTGCCAGCAGTGTTGGACTAGCGGGAGGGGACGGGGAGCTGTTTTTT.

This rearrangement joins TRBV5-5 to TRBJ2-6; D not certain. Germline CDR1 SGHKS, CDR2 YYEKEE (reference sequence). V shed 7 bases and J shed 1 base, with 12 bases lying between them. This CDR3 comprises 15 residues. CDR3 region: CASGSYSSGANVLTF. The CDR3 DNA sequence: TGTGCCAGCGGAAGCTACTCTTCTGGGGCCAACGTCCTGACTTTC.

CDR3 DNA sequence: TGTGCCAGCAGTTTATACCAGGGGGGGACTGAAGCTTTCTTT. Translating gives CASSLYQGGTEAFF. The chain recombines TRBV27 with TRBJ1-1, with TRBD1 matching 7 bases. Germline V gives CDR1 MNHEY, CDR2 SMNVEV (reference sequence). With 1 base clipped from V and 5 bases from J, the junction kept 4 bases outside the gene matches. The CDR3 is 14 amino acids.

The rearrangement uses TRBV6-5 and TRBJ1-2; 7 positions match TRBD1. Trimming at V came to 6 bases and at J to 5 bases, leaving 3 bases not matched to a gene. CDR1 is MNHEY, CDR2 SVGAGI, per germline. There are 12 residues in the CDR3. This CDR3 is CASRRDRYGYTF. CDR3 DNA sequence: TGTGCCAGCAGGAGGGACAGATATGGCTACACCTTC.